This is a list of T cell receptor beta chains from one sample in a study of somatic mutations in cytotoxic T cells in rheumatoid arthritis. Clones were read by immunoSEQ multiplex PCR, and TCRdb kept only the in-frame ones, dropping some. The sample contains about 8,600 clones, about 79% of which appear only once. The sequenced material came from CD8+ T cells sorted from blood. These receptors were taken from a woman in her fifties or sixties in good health. Each CDR3 is given with its conserved first and last residue. A D gene is named only where the DNA matches it firmly. Some rows mark clone size as missing; the rest say once, few, many or name a class of expanded clone.

j_call d_call clone_size v_call cdr3_nt cdr3_aa
TRBJ2-1 TRBD1 - TRBV19 TGTGCCAGTAGTACCCTGACAGGGTACTACAATGAGCAGTTCTTC CASSTLTGYYNEQFF
TRBJ1-1 - - TRBV15 TGTGCCACCAGCAGAGATCTTGGCATGGTGGCCACTGAAGCTTTCTTT CATSRDLGMVATEAFF
TRBJ2-7 - - TRBV7-2 TGTGCCAGCAGCCCTGACAGCTATGAACCCTACGAGCAGTACTTC CASSPDSYEPYEQYF
TRBJ2-7 - - TRBV5-1 TGCGCCAGCAGCCTGACTAGTACCGAGCAGTACTTC CASSLTSTEQYF
TRBJ2-7 - - TRBV21-1 TGTGCCAGCAGCAAAGGCAGATGTTTGGGACACCCCCCGAGAGGTAGAGCTAGGGGTAGTGGGTTC CASSKGRCLGHPPRGRARGSGF
TRBJ1-1 TRBD1 few TRBV30 TGTGCCTGGAGTGGGGGGACAGGCTCTGAAGCTTTCTTT CAWSGGTGSEAFF
TRBJ1-1 - few TRBV19 TGTGCCAGTAGTATTAAGGGTTTGAGGGCAGATGCTTTCTTT CASSIKGLRADAFF
TRBJ2-4 TRBD1 - TRBV7-9 TGTGCCAGCAGCCAAAACAGGGGTAGAGCGGCCAAAAACATTCAGTACTTC CASSQNRGRAAKNIQYF
TRBJ2-7 TRBD1 - TRBV10-2 TGCGCCAGCAAACAGGGGCTCTCCTACGAGCAGTACTTC CASKQGLSYEQYF
TRBJ1-1 TRBD1 - TRBV14 TGTGCCAGCAGCCAAGCCCCTACAGGGGTGAACACTGAAGCTTTCTTT CASSQAPTGVNTEAFF
TRBJ2-1 - - TRBV28 TGTGCCAGCAGTTTATTACAGGCGCCCTACAATGAGCAGTTCTTC CASSLLQAPYNEQFF
TRBJ2-1 - once TRBV13 TGTGCCACCTGGAGTAGCAACTCCTACAATGAGCAGTTCTTC CATWSSNSYNEQFF
TRBJ1-6 - - TRBV25-1 TGTGCCAGCAGTGACGCACAGGGCGTGAATTCACCCCTCCACTTT CASSDAQGVNSPLHF
TRBJ1-5 - - TRBV7-2 TGTGCCAGCAGCTTGTCAGGGCGCGTCCACCAGCCCCAGCATTTT CASSLSGRVHQPQHF
TRBJ1-3 - - TRBV4-1 TGCGCCAGCAGCCATCAGGTTGTAGAAAACACCATATATTTT CASSHQVVENTIYF
TRBJ2-1 - - TRBV5-1 TGCGCCAGCAGCTTTCCCGCTAGCTGGTCCTACAATGAGCAGTTCTTC CASSFPASWSYNEQFF
TRBJ2-1 TRBD1 - TRBV27 TGTGCCAGCAGTCAAGGGACAGGGGTCCACAATGAGCAGTTCTTC CASSQGTGVHNEQFF
TRBJ2-1 - - TRBV6-5 TGTGCCAGCAGTTACTCGTCGCAGAGGGTTTGGGAGCAGTTCTTC CASSYSSQRVWEQFF
TRBJ2-1 TRBD2 - TRBV11-2 TGTGCCAGCAGCTTAGATGGTTGGCTAGCGGGGCCTTACAATGAGCAGTTCTTC CASSLDGWLAGPYNEQFF
TRBJ1-5 - - TRBV25-1 TGTGCCAGCAGTGAAGGTTGGGGGGGGCCAGATCAGCCCCAGCATTTT CASSEGWGGPDQPQHF
TRBJ1-2 - - TRBV7-9 TGTGCCAGCAGCTTAGGGGCAGCAGAGGGCTACACCTTC CASSLGAAEGYTF
TRBJ1-2 TRBD1 once TRBV10-3 TGTGCCATCAGTGAGTCGTGGACAGGGACTAACTATGGCTACACCTTC CAISESWTGTNYGYTF